The 28 T cell receptor beta chains given below trace back to one sample, sequenced in a study of CD8+ T cells in alopecia areata. The treatment was: oral pan-JAK inhibitor, 5-10 mg twice daily. After isolation, RNA underwent reverse transcription to generate cDNA as the sequencing template. Sequencing used immunoSEQ multiplex PCR; TCRdb keeps in-frame clones, though not all of them. Among 140,000 to 150,000 clones listed, less than 70% were seen once. The source material was CD8+ T cells sorted from blood, sampled at week 4, from a patient treated with tofacitinib. All receptors come from a human donor with alopecia areata.

In DNA, the CDR3 is TGTGCCAGCAGTGTGTCAGGAGTTGAGCAGTTCTTC. This sequence encodes CASSVSGVEQFF. This chain links TRBV2 with TRBJ2-1; the D is unclear. This CDR3 has 12 amino acids. Looked up from germline, CDR1 is SNHLY and CDR2 is FYNNEI. V was clipped by 4 bases and J by 9 bases, with 10 bases between them.

The chain has TRBV15 and TRBJ1-5; D ambiguous. V lost 3 bases and J 7 bases, leaving 19 bases between the germline ends. This CDR3 has 16 residues. Germline V gene lookup returns CDR1 LNHNV and CDR2 YYDKDF (reference sequence). The CDR3 protein is CATSRDSDGNGQPQHF. CDR3 DNA sequence: TGTGCCACCAGCAGGGACTCCGACGGTAATGGGCAGCCCCAGCATTTT.

The chain couples TRBV7-9 to TRBJ2-5; D is uncertain. The CDR3 spans 13 residues. V lost 1 base and J lost 4, with 7 bases in between. Germline V CDR1 and CDR2: SEHNR, FQNEAQ (reference sequence). The CDR3: CASSLDGSETQYF. The CDR3 region has the DNA TGTGCCAGCAGCTTAGACGGATCAGAGACCCAGTACTTC.

This clone was recorded once. The V gene is TRBV25-1, the J gene TRBJ1-2; the D is unclear. Germline-derived CDR1 and CDR2 are MGHDK and SYGVNS. Trimming took 4 bases from V and 1 from J, leaving 10 bases between them. This CDR3 comprises 14 residues. The CDR3 coding sequence is TGTGCCAGCAGTGCGGACGGCTTTAACTATGGCTACACCTTC. Translation: CASSADGFNYGYTF.

CDR3 bases: TGCGCCAGCAGCCAAGTCAACAATGAGCAGTTCTTC. It translates to CASSQVNNEQFF. V and J are TRBV4-1 and TRBJ2-1; D remains ambiguous. Trimming took off 1 base at V and 5 bases at J, with 3 bases between the two ends. The CDR3 runs to 12 residues. Per germline, CDR1 MGHRA and CDR2 YSYEKL.

The chain uses TRBV10-1 and TRBJ1-2; TRBD1 aligns across 9 bases. The CDR3 runs to 18 residues. Trimming cost V 5 bases and J 4 bases; bases outside gene matches: 17. Germline CDR1 and CDR2: WNHNN and SYGVQD (reference sequence). This CDR3 is CASSLRQPGQGVGYGYTF. CDR3 nucleotide sequence: TGCGCCAGCAGTCTTCGACAACCGGGACAGGGTGTGGGCTATGGCTACACCTTC.

This clone was counted a few times. V usage is TRBV27 and J usage is TRBJ1-5, with D perhaps TRBD1 (6 bases). The CDR3 extends over 11 amino acids. Germline lookup yields CDR1 MNHEY and CDR2 SMNVEV (reference sequence). V lost 11 bases, J lost 7 bases, and 12 bases lay in between. CDR3 residues: CASGGWQPQHF. In nucleotides, the CDR3 is TGTGCCTCCGGGGGCTGGCAGCCCCAGCATTTT.

The DNA of the CDR3 is TGCAGCATAGCGGGGGGGCGTTTCTACGAGCAGTACTTC. Its translation: CSIAGGRFYEQYF. V and J are TRBV29-1 and TRBJ2-7, with TRBD2 matching over 11 bases. The trim removed 8 bases at V and 3 bases at J, leaving 6 bases unmatched. The CDR3 consists of 13 residues. From germline, CDR1 is SQVTM and CDR2 ANQGSEA.

The chain links TRBV7-6 to TRBJ2-1, with 9 bases identical to TRBD2. V was clipped by 1 base and J by 0 bases; unmatched bases: 7. Germline V gene data show CDR1 as SGHVS and CDR2 as FNYEAQ. The CDR3 has 18 residues. In DNA, the CDR3 is TGTGCCAGCAGCTTAGTTAGCGGGGGCCCGGACTCCTACAATGAGCAGTTCTTC. This encodes CASSLVSGGPDSYNEQFF.

The J gene is TRBJ2-7, the V gene TRBV7-2, with D maybe TRBD1 (5 bases). V lost 2 bases, J lost 2 bases, and 10 bases lay in between. The CDR3 length is 14 residues. The germline CDR1 and CDR2 sequences are SGHTA and FQGNSA. The CDR3 DNA sequence: TGTGCCAGCAGCTTATTAGGGGTGACCTACGAGCAGTACTTC. Its translation is CASSLLGVTYEQYF.

This clone was seen a few times. The J gene is TRBJ2-2, the V gene TRBV7-6; no reliable D call. Trimming shortened V by 5 bases and J by 5 bases, and 12 bases separated the two germline ends. This CDR3 has 14 amino acids. Germline V gene lookup returns CDR1 SGHVS and CDR2 FNYEAQ. DNA for the CDR3: TGTGCCAGCAGCCCCATAATTGGAACCGGGGAGCTGTTTTTT. Translating gives CASSPIIGTGELFF.

The chain links TRBV5-4 to TRBJ2-5; D gene unclear. V lost 2 bases and J lost 2, with 7 bases in between. CDR1 and CDR2 from the germline V gene are SGHNT and YYREEE (reference sequence). The CDR3 spans 13 residues. CDR3 DNA: TGTGCCAGCAGCTTCGGCAGACAAGAGACCCAGTACTTC. It translates to CASSFGRQETQYF.

The chain is built from TRBV5-4 and TRBJ1-2; 7 bases are shared with TRBD1. J was trimmed by 4 bases and V by 7 bases; bases with no gene match: 13. Germline V gene data show CDR1 as SGHNT and CDR2 as YYREEE (reference sequence). The CDR3 extends over 15 amino acids. The CDR3 region is CASHIDRDLTYGYTF. CDR3 nucleotides: TGTGCCAGCCATATCGACAGGGACCTTACCTATGGCTACACCTTC.

This chain uses TRBV27 with TRBJ2-7, with TRBD2 identical over 8 bases. Germline-derived CDR1 and CDR2 are MNHEY and SMNVEV (reference sequence). The CDR3 contains 13 residues. The V gene end was trimmed by 5 bases and the J gene end by 3 bases; junction bases not matched to a gene: 3. For the CDR3, the DNA is TGTGCCAGCAGTCTTAGCGGGAACTACGAGCAGTACTTC. Encoded protein: CASSLSGNYEQYF.

This clone was counted between two and nine times. V and J are TRBV7-6 and TRBJ2-3; TRBD2 aligns across 9 bases. V lost 0 bases and J lost 4; bases outside the gene matches: 2. Germline loops: CDR1 SGHVS, CDR2 FNYEAQ. The CDR3 contains 15 residues. CDR3 bases: TGTGCCAGCAGCTTAGCTGCGGGGGGGGCAGATACGCAGTATTTT. Residues: CASSLAAGGADTQYF.

This clone was found a few times. The chain has TRBV7-9 and TRBJ2-2, with D possibly TRBD2 on 5 matching bases. The CDR3 is made up of 13 amino acids. V was shortened by 6 bases and J by 5 bases, with 10 bases between the two germline ends. In germline, CDR1 is SEHNR, CDR2 FQNEAQ (reference sequence). In DNA, the CDR3 is TGTGCCAGCAGGGATGAGGGAACCGGGGAGCTGTTTTTT. Its translation is CASRDEGTGELFF.

The J gene is TRBJ1-2, the V gene TRBV25-1, with D maybe TRBD1 (6 bases). The CDR3 covers 13 residues. Germline values: CDR1 MGHDK, CDR2 SYGVNS. V was cut by 5 bases and J by 4 bases, with 11 bases left in between. This CDR3 is CASSQDSFYGYTF. CDR3 coding DNA: TGTGCCAGCAGTCAGGACAGCTTCTATGGCTACACCTTC.

The chain carries TRBV5-6 and TRBJ2-2; D perhaps matches TRBD2 (6 bases). CDR1 is SGHDT, CDR2 YYEEEE, per germline. V lost 7 bases and J 1 base, leaving 14 bases between the germline ends. The CDR3 length is 15 residues. Here the CDR3 reads CASLAGTGNTGELFF. DNA for the CDR3: TGTGCCAGCCTTGCCGGGACTGGGAACACCGGGGAGCTGTTTTTT.

The chain is built from TRBV13 and TRBJ2-7; 7 nucleotides match TRBD1. Per germline, CDR1 PRHDT and CDR2 FYEKMQ (reference sequence). The trim removed 2 bases at V and 2 bases at J, leaving 3 bases unmatched. The CDR3 extends over 14 amino acids. The CDR3 is CASSLRGPTYEQYF. CDR3 in DNA: TGTGCCAGCAGCTTAAGGGGGCCAACCTACGAGCAGTACTTC.

This clone showed up just a few times. The CDR3 nucleotides read TGTGCCAGCAGCCTCAGGGGTTCGTCTAACTATGGCTACACCTTC. Protein product: CASSLRGSSNYGYTF. The V call is TRBV9, the J call TRBJ1-2; a possible D gene is TRBD1 (6 bases). CDR3 length: 15 residues. CDR1 and CDR2 from the germline V gene are SGDLS and YYNGEE. V dropped 4 bases and J dropped 0 bases, with 13 bases sitting between them.

J is TRBJ2-5 and V is TRBV5-6; tentative D call: TRBD1 (6 bases). Germline V gene data show CDR1 as SGHDT and CDR2 as YYEEEE. CDR3 size: 16 residues. The V end lost 2 bases, the J end lost 3 bases, and 17 bases lay between the germline ends. The CDR3 DNA follows: TGTGCCAGCAGCTTCCCGACAGGTGGAATAAAAGAGACCCAGTACTTC. Protein sequence: CASSFPTGGIKETQYF.

This clone was counted a few times. The chain recombines TRBV10-3 with TRBJ1-2; no clear D. This CDR3 spans 12 amino acids. V lost 4 bases, J lost 2 bases, and 5 bases lay in between. Germline values: CDR1 ENHRY, CDR2 SYGVKD. The chain's CDR3 is CAISGENYGYTF. DNA for the CDR3: TGTGCCATCAGTGGCGAGAACTATGGCTACACCTTC.

The chain uses TRBV23-1 and TRBJ2-3; 9 bases line up with TRBD2. TRBV23-1 is assigned to the ORF class and has an uncertain function. V lost 4 bases to trimming and J lost 6 bases; unmatched junction nucleotides: 17. The CDR3 sequence is 18 residues long. The chain's CDR3 is CASSLPGGGTSPFDTQYF. CDR3 nucleotides: TGCGCCAGCAGTCTCCCAGGGGGAGGGACTAGCCCCTTTGATACGCAGTATTTT.

On this clone itself: The same CDR3 arises from other DNA sequences in this sample as well. The V and J genes are TRBV30 and TRBJ2-3, with a weak D call TRBD2 (5 bases). The CDR3 sequence is 13 residues long. Germline lookup yields CDR1 GTSNPN and CDR2 SVGIG (reference sequence). With 0 bases removed from V and 3 bases from J, the gap between germline ends came to 7 bases. The CDR3 bases are TGTGCCTGGAGTGTACTAGGGACAGATACGCAGTATTTT. This gives the protein CAWSVLGTDTQYF.

In this sample, this clone turned up a few times. The chain uses TRBV5-4 and TRBJ1-1, with D uncertain. Germline V gene sequence: CDR1 SGHNT, CDR2 YYREEE (reference sequence). This CDR3 is built from 12 residues. The germline V and J ends were trimmed by 0 bases and 7 bases, with 7 bases remaining between them. The CDR3, as DNA: TGTGCCAGCAGCTTGGGGCTGGGTGAAGCTTTCTTT. It is translated as CASSLGLGEAFF.

This sequence joins TRBV4-1 and TRBJ2-3, with D perhaps matching TRBD2 (5 bases). The germline gives CDR1 MGHRA, CDR2 YSYEKL. This CDR3 spans 14 amino acids. V lost 2 bases, J lost 6 bases, and 12 bases lay in between. The CDR3 region is CASSQNARGDTQYF. The CDR3, as DNA: TGCGCCAGCAGCCAAAATGCTAGAGGGGATACGCAGTATTTT.

This clone was seen more than once but under ten times. The gene calls are TRBV5-1 and TRBJ2-5, with 10 bases lining up with TRBD2. This CDR3 has 17 amino acids. The germline gives CDR1 SGHRS, CDR2 YFSETQ. With 4 bases clipped from V and 1 base from J, the junction kept 10 bases outside the gene matches. The CDR3 coding sequence is TGCGCCAGCAGCCTAGTATGGACTAGCGGAGTCCAAGAGACCCAGTACTTC. It specifies CASSLVWTSGVQETQYF.

This clone turned up a few times. The gene calls are TRBV13 and TRBJ1-6; a weak D match, TRBD1 (6 bases). Germline V gene data show CDR1 as PRHDT and CDR2 as FYEKMQ (reference sequence). V was clipped by 4 bases and J by 4 bases, with 14 bases between them. The CDR3 is 16 residues long. The CDR3 nucleotides are TGTGCCAGCAGCTCGACAGGAGGATCGTATAATTCACCCCTCCACTTT. Translating gives CASSSTGGSYNSPLHF.